This TCR beta chain stems from a study of T cell changes during pregnancy in multiple sclerosis. The data were produced by immunoSEQ multiplex PCR, yet TCRdb's version contains in-frame clones alone and is incomplete. Of about 92,000 clones listed, approximately 92% are singletons. Here the sequenced sample was peripheral blood, taken in the first trimester of pregnancy. The clonotype originates from a female donor with multiple sclerosis, enrolled in a pregnancy study.

The CDR3: CASSVGKGALSYEQYF. The CDR3 bases are TGTGCCAGCAGCGTCGGTAAAGGAGCTCTTTCCTACGAGCAGTACTTC. The chain is built from TRBV7-9 and TRBJ2-7, with D uncertain. Germline V gene data show CDR1 as SEHNR and CDR2 as FQNEAQ (reference sequence). V shed 5 bases and J shed 1 base, with 18 bases lying between them. The CDR3 runs to 16 residues.